Sequencing of this T cell receptor (beta chain) was carried out in a study of T cell changes during pregnancy in multiple sclerosis. Germline CDR1 is SGHTA and CDR2 is FQGTGA. V was cut by 2 bases and J by 10 bases, with 15 bases left in between. The CDR3 is made up of 14 amino acids. TCRdb's copy holds only in-frame clones and misses some; the assay was immunoSEQ multiplex PCR. The sample includes about 40,000 clones, more than 90% seen only once; the top ten take 5% to 6%. The specimen comprised CD8+ T cells from peripheral blood mononuclear cells, sampled in the third trimester of pregnancy. This receptor was taken from a female donor with multiple sclerosis, enrolled in a pregnancy study. This chain connects TRBV7-3 to TRBJ2-1; maybe TRBD1 (5 bases). CDR3 DNA: TGTGCCAGCAGCTTATCCGTAGGGGTCAGCGAGCAGTTCTTC. It codes for CASSLSVGVSEQFF.